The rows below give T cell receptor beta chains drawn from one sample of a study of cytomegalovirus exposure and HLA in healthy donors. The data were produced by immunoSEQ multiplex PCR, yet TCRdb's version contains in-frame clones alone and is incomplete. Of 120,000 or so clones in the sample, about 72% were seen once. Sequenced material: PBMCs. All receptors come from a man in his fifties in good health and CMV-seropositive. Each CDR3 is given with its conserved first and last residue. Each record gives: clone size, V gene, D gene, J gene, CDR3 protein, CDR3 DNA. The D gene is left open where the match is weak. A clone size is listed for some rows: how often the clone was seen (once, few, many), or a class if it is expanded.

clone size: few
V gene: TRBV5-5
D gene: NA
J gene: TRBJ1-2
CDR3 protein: CASSLEQANYGYTF
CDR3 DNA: TGTGCCAGCAGCTTGGAACAGGCTAACTATGGCTACACCTTC

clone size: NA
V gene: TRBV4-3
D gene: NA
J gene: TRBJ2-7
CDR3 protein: CASSQEGGAAATYEQYF
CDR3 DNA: TGCGCCAGCAGCCAAGAAGGCGGGGCAGCGGCAACCTACGAGCAGTACTTC

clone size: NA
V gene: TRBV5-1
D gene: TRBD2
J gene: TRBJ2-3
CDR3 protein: CASSPGTSRSTDTQYF
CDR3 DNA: TGCGCCAGCAGCCCGGGGACTAGCCGCAGCACAGATACGCAGTATTTT

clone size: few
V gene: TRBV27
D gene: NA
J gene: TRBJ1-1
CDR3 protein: CASSLQNLNTEAFF
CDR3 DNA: TGTGCCAGCAGTTTACAGAATTTGAACACTGAAGCTTTCTTT

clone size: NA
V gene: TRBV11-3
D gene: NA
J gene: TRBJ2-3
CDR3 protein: CASSLVGGAIRTDTQYF
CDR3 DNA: TGTGCCAGCAGCTTAGTGGGGGGGGCCATACGCACAGATACGCAGTATTTT

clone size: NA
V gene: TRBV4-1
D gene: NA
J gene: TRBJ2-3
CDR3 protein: CASSRPGSTDTQYF
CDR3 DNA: TGCGCCAGCAGCCGCCCCGGGAGCACAGATACGCAGTATTTT

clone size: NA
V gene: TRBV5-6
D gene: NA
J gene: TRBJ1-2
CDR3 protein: CASSLQPRRGPTPTF
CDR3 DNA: TGTGCCAGCAGCCTACAGCCGCGCAGGGGACCCACCCCCACCTTC

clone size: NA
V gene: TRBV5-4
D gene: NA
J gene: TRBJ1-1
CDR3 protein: CASSPEGTEAFF
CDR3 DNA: TGTGCCAGCAGCCCTGAGGGCACTGAAGCTTTCTTT

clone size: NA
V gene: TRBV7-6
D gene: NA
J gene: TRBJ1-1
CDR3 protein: CASSSRGGLNTEAFF
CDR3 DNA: TGTGCCAGCAGCTCCCGCGGGGGCCTAAACACTGAAGCTTTCTTT

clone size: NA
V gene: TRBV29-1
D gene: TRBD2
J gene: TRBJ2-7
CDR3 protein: CSAAGTAGRYEQYF
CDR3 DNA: TGCAGCGCAGCCGGGACTGCCGGGAGGTACGAGCAGTACTTC

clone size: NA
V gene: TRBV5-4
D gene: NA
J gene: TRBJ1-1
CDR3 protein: CAYTRGNTEAFF
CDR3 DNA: TGTGCGTACACGAGAGGGAACACTGAAGCTTTCTTT

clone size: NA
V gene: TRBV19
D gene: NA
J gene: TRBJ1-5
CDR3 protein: CASSIRDNDQPQHF
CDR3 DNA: TGTGCCAGTAGTATCCGGGACAACGATCAGCCCCAGCATTTT

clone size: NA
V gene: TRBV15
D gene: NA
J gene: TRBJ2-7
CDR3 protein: CATSREGRRSYEQYF
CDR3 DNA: TGTGCCACCAGCAGAGAAGGGAGGCGATCCTACGAGCAGTACTTC

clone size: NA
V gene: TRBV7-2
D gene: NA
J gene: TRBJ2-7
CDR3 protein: CASSLAVGAREQYF
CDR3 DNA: TGTGCCAGCAGCTTAGCGGTGGGGGCTCGGGAGCAGTACTTC

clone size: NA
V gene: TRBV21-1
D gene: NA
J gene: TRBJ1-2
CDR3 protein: CASSKEGVLTPLTNYGYTF
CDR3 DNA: TGTGCCAGCAGCAAGGAGGGAGTCCTGACCCCGTTGACTAACTATGGCTACACCTTC

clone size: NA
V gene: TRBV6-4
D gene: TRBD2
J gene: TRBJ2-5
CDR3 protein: CASSEVAGEQETQYF
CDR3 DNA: TGTGCCAGCAGTGAGGTTGCGGGGGAACAAGAGACCCAGTACTTC

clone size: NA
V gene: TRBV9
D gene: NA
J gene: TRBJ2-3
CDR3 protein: CASSARDVDTQYF
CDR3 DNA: TGTGCCAGCAGCGCGCGGGACGTGGATACGCAGTATTTT

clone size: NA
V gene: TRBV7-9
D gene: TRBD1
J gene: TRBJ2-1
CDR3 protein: CASSSGTGTVGEQFF
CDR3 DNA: TGTGCCAGCAGCTCCGGGACAGGGACCGTAGGTGAGCAGTTCTTC

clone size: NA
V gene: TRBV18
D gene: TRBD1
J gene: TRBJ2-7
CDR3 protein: CASSPTGQTSSYEQYF
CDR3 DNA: TGTGCCAGCTCACCCACGGGACAGACAAGCTCCTACGAGCAGTACTTC

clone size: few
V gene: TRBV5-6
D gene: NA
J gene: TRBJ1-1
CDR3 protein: CASSLGGTLNTEAFF
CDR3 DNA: TGTGCCAGCAGCTTGGGCGGGACCCTGAACACTGAAGCTTTCTTT

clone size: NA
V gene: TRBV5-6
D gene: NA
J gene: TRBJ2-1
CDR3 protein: CASSRRASANEQFF
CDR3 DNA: TGTGCCAGCAGCCGCCGTGCTAGCGCCAATGAGCAGTTCTTC

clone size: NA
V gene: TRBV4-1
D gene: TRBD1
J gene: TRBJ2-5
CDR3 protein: CASSQGGGQGSETQYF
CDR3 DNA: TGCGCCAGCAGCCAAGGGGGGGGACAGGGAAGCGAGACCCAGTACTTC

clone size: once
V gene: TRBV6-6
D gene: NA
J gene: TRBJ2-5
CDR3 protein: CASSYSARAETQYF
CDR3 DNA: TGTGCCAGCAGTTACTCCGCCAGGGCTGAGACCCAGTACTTC

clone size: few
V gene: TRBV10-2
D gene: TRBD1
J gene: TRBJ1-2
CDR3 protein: CASTPTGVANYGYTF
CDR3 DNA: TGCGCCAGCACTCCCACAGGGGTGGCTAACTATGGCTACACCTTC

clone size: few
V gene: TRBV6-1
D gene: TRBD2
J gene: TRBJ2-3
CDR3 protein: CASSVGLAGAGADTQYF
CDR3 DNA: TGTGCCAGCAGTGTGGGACTAGCGGGAGCTGGCGCAGATACGCAGTATTTT

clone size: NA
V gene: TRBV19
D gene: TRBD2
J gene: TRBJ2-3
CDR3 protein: CASTRGLASSTQYF
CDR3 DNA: TGTGCCAGTACCCGCGGACTAGCTTCAAGTACGCAGTATTTT

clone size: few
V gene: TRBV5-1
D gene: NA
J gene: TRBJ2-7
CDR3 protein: CASSRGIQYEQYF
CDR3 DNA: TGCGCCAGCAGCCGGGGAATCCAATACGAGCAGTACTTC

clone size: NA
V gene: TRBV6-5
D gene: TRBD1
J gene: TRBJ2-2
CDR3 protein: CATRDRGRGELFF
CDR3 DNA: TGTGCCACCAGGGACAGGGGTAGGGGGGAGCTGTTTTTT

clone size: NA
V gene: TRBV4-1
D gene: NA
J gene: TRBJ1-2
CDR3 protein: CASSQDGQGYYGYTF
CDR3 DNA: TGCGCCAGCAGCCAAGATGGGCAGGGCTACTATGGCTACACCTTC

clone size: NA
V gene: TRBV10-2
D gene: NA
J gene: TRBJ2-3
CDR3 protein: CASHAGFRDTQYF
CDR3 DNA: TGCGCCAGCCATGCTGGGTTCAGGGATACGCAGTATTTT

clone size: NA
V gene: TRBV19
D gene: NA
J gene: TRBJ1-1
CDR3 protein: CASSRTAQMNTEAFF
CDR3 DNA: TGTGCCAGTAGTCGGACAGCCCAAATGAACACTGAAGCTTTCTTT

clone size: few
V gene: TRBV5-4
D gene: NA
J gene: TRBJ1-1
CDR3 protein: CASSLAGPASMNTEAFF
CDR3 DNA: TGTGCCAGCAGCTTGGCAGGGCCGGCTTCGATGAACACTGAAGCTTTCTTT

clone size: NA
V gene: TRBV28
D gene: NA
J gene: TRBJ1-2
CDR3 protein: CAGSITQGSYTF
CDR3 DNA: TGTGCCGGCAGTATAACCCAGGGGAGTTACACCTTC

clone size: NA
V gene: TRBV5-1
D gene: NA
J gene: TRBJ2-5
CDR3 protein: CASSPQSGPGGETQYF
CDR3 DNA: TGCGCCAGCAGCCCACAGAGTGGTCCCGGGGGAGAGACCCAGTACTTC

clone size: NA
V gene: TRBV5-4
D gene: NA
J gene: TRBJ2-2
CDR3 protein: CASSSPPGNTGELFF
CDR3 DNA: TGTGCCAGCAGCTCACCCCCGGGGAACACCGGGGAGCTGTTTTTT

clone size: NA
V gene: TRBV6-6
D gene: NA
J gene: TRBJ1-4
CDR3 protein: CASSPPVGKLFF
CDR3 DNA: TGTGCCAGCAGTCCCCCGGTCGGAAAACTGTTTTTT